This TCR beta chain was captured by sequencing in a study of human T cells and chemical hapten exposure. Stated time point: patch test 1, 2 weeks after DPC sensitization. Treatment meaning: therapeutic diphenylcyclopropenone sensitization with weekly scalp DPC. In the library, unique molecular identifiers were attached to individual cDNA molecules. TCRdb re-called the RACE reads through MiXCR, storing one row per CDR3 protein. The sample records 370,000 or so distinct CDR3 sequences, about 4.8% being singletons. CDR1 and CDR2 (germline): SGHRS, YFSETQ. CDR3 length: 14 amino acids. V shed 8 bases and J shed 6 bases, with 18 bases lying between them.

The material was whole blood, obtained in connection with sensitization to the hapten diphenylcyclopropenone (DPC). The chain combines TRBV5-1 with TRBJ1-3, with D maybe TRBD1 (6 bases). This receptor was taken from a woman in her 50s with alopecia areata. Some clones in this sample may be carry-over from other donors' samples. CDR3 sequence (DNA): TGCGCCAGTCGAGGACAGCCGAATGAAAACACCATATATTTT. This sequence encodes CASRGQPNENTIYF. The full variable domain, its missing parts supplied by reference TRBV5-1 and TRBJ1-3, is KAGVTQTPRYLIKTRGQQVTLSCSPISGHRSVSWYQQTPGQGLQFLFEYFSETQRNKGNFPGRFSGRQFSNSRSEMNVSTLELGDSALYLCASRGQPNENTIYFGEGSWLTVV.